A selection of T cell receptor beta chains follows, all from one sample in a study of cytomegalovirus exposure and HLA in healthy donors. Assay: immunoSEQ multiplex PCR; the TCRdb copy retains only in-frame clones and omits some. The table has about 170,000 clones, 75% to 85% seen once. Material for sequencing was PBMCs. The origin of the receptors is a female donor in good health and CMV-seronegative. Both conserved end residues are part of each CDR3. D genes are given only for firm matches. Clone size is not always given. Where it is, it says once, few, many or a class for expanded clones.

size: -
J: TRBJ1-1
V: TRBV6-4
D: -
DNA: TGTGCCAGCAGCCCCCAGGCATCGACGCATAACACTGAAGCTTTCTTT
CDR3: CASSPQASTHNTEAFF

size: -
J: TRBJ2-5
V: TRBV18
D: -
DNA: TGTGCCAGCTCAAGGAGGGAGGTAGAGACCCAGTACTTC
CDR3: CASSRREVETQYF

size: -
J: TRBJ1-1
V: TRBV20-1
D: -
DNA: TGCAGTTACCCGCGTAACACTGAAGCTTTCTTT
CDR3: CSYPRNTEAFF

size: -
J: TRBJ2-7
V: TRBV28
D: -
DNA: TGTGCCAGCACCCCCCCCCGGAGCTCCTACGAGCAGTACTTC
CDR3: CASTPPRSSYEQYF

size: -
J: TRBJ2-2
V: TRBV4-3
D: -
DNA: TGCGCCAGCAGACCTGCGGCTTACGCGAACACCGGGGAGCTGTTTTTT
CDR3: CASRPAAYANTGELFF

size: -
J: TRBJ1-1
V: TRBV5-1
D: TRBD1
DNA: TGCGCCAGCAGCAAACCGACCCCCGGGACAGGGAACACTGAAGCTTTCTTT
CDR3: CASSKPTPGTGNTEAFF

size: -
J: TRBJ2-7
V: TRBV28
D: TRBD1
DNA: TGTGCCAGCAGTCGGACAGGGATGGTCGGGGGTAGCTCCTACGAGCAGTACTTC
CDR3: CASSRTGMVGGSSYEQYF

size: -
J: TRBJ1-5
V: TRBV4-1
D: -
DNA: TGCGCCAGCAGCCAAGATACGCAGGGGCAAGGTGGGCAGCCCCAGCATTTT
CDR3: CASSQDTQGQGGQPQHF

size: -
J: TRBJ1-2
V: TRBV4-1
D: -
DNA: TGCGCCAGCAGCCAAGAGGGCACGGTCTATGGCTACACCTTC
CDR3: CASSQEGTVYGYTF

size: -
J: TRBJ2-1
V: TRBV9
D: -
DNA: TGTGCCAGCAGCGGCAACGACGGGTACAATGAGCAGTTCTTC
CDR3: CASSGNDGYNEQFF

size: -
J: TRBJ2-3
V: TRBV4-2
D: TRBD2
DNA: TGTGCCAGCAGCCCCTCTTGGGTGGTGGGAGGGCCAGATACGCAGTATTTT
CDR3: CASSPSWVVGGPDTQYF

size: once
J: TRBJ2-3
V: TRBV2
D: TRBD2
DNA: TGTGCCAGCATCTCGGGGAGGGGCACAGATACGCAGTATTTT
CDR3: CASISGRGTDTQYF

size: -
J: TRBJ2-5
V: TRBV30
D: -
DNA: TGTGCCTGGAGTGTCGGGACAACCAAAGAGACCCAGTACTTC
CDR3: CAWSVGTTKETQYF

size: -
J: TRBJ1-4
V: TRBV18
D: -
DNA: TGTGCCAGCTCACCTCGCAGGGGTAAAGGAGAGCGTGAAAAACTGTTTTTT
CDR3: CASSPRRGKGEREKLFF

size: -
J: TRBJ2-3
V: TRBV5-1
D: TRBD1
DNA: TGCGCCAGCAGCCGCCAAGGGACAGGGGGAACAGATACGCAGTATTTT
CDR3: CASSRQGTGGTDTQYF

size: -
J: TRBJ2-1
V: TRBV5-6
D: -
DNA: TGTGCCAGCAGATTAGGGGGGGGGCACAATGAGCAGTTCTTC
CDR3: CASRLGGGHNEQFF

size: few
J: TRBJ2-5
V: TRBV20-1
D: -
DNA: TGCAGTGCTGGGGAGTGGCGGGGCCAGTACTTC
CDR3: CSAGEWRGQYF

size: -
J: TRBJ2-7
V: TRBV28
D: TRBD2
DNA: TGTGCCAGCAGCCGGACTAGCGGGAGCGGGGCCGAGCAGTACTTC
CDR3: CASSRTSGSGAEQYF

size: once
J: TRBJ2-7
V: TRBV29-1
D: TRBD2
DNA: TGCAGCGTTGGTAAGCGGGGGGGCTCCTACGAGCAGTACTTC
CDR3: CSVGKRGGSYEQYF

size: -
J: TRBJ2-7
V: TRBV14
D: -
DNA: TGTGCCAGCAGCTCACCTCCGGCAGGGGACTACGAGCAGTACTTC
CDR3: CASSSPPAGDYEQYF

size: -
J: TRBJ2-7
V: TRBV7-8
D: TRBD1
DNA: TGTGCCAGCAGCCCCAGGGGGCCGAGCTCCTACGAGCAGTACTTC
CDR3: CASSPRGPSSYEQYF

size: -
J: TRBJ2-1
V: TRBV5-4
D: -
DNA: TGTGCCAGCAGCCCCCCGACCCCCGGGGACAATGAGCAGTTCTTC
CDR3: CASSPPTPGDNEQFF

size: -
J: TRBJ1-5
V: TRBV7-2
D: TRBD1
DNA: TGTGCCAGCAGCCTGGGACAGGGGAGCAATCAGCCCCAGCATTTT
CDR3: CASSLGQGSNQPQHF

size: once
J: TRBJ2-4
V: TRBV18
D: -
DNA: TGTGCCAGCTCACCACTGACAGGCCTGGGAAACATTCAGTACTTC
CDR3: CASSPLTGLGNIQYF

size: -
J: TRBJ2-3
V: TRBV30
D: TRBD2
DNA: TGTGCCTGGGGACTAGCGGGATCGTCTAGCACAGATACGCAGTATTTT
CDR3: CAWGLAGSSSTDTQYF

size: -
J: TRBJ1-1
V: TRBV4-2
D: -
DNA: TGTGCCAGCAGCCAAGATCGTAAAGGCGGAGCTTTCTTT
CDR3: CASSQDRKGGAFF

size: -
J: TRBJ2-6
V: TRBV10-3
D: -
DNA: TGTGCCATCAAGGGACATGAACCCGGGCGTCAGGAGCGAACTGGGGCCAACGGCCTGACTTTC
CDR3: CAIKGHEPGRQERTGANGLTF

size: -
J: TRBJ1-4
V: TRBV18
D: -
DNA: TGTGCCAGCTCCCCGGGACAAGCCGCAACTAATGAAAAACTGTTTTTT
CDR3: CASSPGQAATNEKLFF

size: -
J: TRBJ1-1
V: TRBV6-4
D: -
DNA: TGTGCCAGCAGTGACGAGTCGGGGGGTGAAGCTTTCTTT
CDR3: CASSDESGGEAFF

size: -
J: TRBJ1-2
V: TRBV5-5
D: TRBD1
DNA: TGTGCCAGCACTCCGGGACAGGGATCTAACTATGGCTACACCTTC
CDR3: CASTPGQGSNYGYTF

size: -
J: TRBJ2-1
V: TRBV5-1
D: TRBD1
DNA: TGCGCCAGCAGATCAATCCCGGGACAGGGGGCGCGTAATGAGCAGTTCTTC
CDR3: CASRSIPGQGARNEQFF

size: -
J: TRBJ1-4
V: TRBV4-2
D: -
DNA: TGTGCCAGCAGCCAATATGAACGATCGGTTAATGAAAAACTGTTTTTT
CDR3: CASSQYERSVNEKLFF

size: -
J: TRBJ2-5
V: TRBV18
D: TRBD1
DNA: TGTGCCAGCTCACCGGGACAGGGGGTCTGGGAGACCCAGTACTTC
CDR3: CASSPGQGVWETQYF

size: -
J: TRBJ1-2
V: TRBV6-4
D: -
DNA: TGTGCCAGCAGTGACTCGCAAGACAGTAGGAACTATGGCTACACCTTC
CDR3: CASSDSQDSRNYGYTF

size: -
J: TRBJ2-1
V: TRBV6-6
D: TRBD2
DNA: TGTGCCAGCAGTTATCAGGGACTAGCGGGAAATAATGAGCAGTTCTTC
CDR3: CASSYQGLAGNNEQFF

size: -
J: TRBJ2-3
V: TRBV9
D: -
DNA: TGTGCCAGCAGCCCAAGCGTCGGGAGCACAGATACGCAGTATTTT
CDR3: CASSPSVGSTDTQYF

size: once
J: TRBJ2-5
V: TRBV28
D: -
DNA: TGTGCCAGCAGTTTATCAGGGCAAGAGACCCAGTACTTC
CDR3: CASSLSGQETQYF

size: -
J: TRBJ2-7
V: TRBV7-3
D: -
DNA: TGTGCCAGCAGCCCCCCCCCGGGAATCTGCGAGCAGTACTTC
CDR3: CASSPPPGICEQYF

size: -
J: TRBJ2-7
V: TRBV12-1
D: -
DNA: TGTGCCAGCAGCACCCGACAGGGGAGCTCCTACGAGCAGTACTTC
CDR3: CASSTRQGSSYEQYF

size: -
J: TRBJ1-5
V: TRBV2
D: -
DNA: TGTGCCAGCAGAGATATACAGGGAGATCAGCCCCAGCATTTT
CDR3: CASRDIQGDQPQHF

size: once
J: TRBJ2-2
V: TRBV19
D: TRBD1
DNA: TGTGCCTGTTGGACAGGGGCGGTCGGGGAGCTGTTTTTT
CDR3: CACWTGAVGELFF

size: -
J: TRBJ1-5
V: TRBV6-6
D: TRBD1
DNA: TGTGCCGGCAGGACAGGGGGCCCCAGTCAGCCCCAGCATTTT
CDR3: CAGRTGGPSQPQHF

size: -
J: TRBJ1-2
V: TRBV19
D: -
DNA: TGTGCCAGTAGTATTCCGGGGTACTATGGCTACACCTTC
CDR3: CASSIPGYYGYTF

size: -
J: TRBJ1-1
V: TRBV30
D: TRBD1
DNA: TGTGCCTGGAGTACCAGGACAGGGGGGAACACTGAAGCTTTCTTT
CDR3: CAWSTRTGGNTEAFF

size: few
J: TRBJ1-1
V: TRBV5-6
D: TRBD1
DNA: TGTGCCAGCAGCCCCGACAGGGGGCTGATGAACACTGAAGCTTTCTTT
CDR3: CASSPDRGLMNTEAFF

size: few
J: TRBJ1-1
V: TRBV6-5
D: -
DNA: TGTGCCAGCAGGTATAGGGGAGGGGGCACTGAAGCTTTCTTT
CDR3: CASRYRGGGTEAFF

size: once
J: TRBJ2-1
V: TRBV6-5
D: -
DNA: TGTGCCAGCAGTCGGCTAGGAGAGCAGTTCTTC
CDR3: CASSRLGEQFF

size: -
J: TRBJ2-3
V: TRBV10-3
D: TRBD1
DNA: TGTGCCATCAACGACCGGGACAGGGAAGATACGCAGTATTTT
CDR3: CAINDRDREDTQYF

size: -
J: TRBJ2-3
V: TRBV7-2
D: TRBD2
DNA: TGTGCCAGCAGCGGGCGACTAGCGGGAGAGGCAGATACGCAGTATTTT
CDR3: CASSGRLAGEADTQYF

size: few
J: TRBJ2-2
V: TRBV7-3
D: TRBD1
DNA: TGTGCCAGCAGCTCCCGGACAGGGGGCGGCACCGGGGAGCTGTTTTTT
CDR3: CASSSRTGGGTGELFF

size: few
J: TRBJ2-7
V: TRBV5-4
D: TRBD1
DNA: TGTGCCAGCAGCTTGGTGGTTGGGACAGGGTTCAACGAGCAGTACTTC
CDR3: CASSLVVGTGFNEQYF

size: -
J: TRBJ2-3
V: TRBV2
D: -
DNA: TGTGCCAGCAGCCCCGTAGCAGGGAGGATCACAGATACACAGTATTTT
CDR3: CASSPVAGRITDTQYF

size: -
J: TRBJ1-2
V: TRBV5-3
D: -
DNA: TGTGCCAGAAGCTTAATCCCTCTATACAAACTGAGGAACGTGGATGGCTACACCTTC
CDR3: CARSLIPLYKLRNVDGYTF

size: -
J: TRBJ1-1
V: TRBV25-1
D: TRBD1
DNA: TGTGCCAGCAGTGAGGACAGGAGAGGAGCTTTCTTT
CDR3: CASSEDRRGAFF

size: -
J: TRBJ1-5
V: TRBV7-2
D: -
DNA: TGTGCCAGCAGCTCCGAAAGGGGTCTCCCCCAGCATTTT
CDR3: CASSSERGLPQHF

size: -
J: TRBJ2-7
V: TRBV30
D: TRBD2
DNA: TGTGCCTGGAGTGTACTTCCAGCGGGAGCGGGGGAGCAGTACTTC
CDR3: CAWSVLPAGAGEQYF

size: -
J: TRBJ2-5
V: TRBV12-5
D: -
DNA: TGTGCTAGTGGTTTGGTCGGGGAGACCCAGTACTTC
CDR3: CASGLVGETQYF

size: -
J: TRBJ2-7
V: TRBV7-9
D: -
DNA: TGTGCCAGCAACTACAAGGGGTCCTACGAGCAGTACTTC
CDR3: CASNYKGSYEQYF